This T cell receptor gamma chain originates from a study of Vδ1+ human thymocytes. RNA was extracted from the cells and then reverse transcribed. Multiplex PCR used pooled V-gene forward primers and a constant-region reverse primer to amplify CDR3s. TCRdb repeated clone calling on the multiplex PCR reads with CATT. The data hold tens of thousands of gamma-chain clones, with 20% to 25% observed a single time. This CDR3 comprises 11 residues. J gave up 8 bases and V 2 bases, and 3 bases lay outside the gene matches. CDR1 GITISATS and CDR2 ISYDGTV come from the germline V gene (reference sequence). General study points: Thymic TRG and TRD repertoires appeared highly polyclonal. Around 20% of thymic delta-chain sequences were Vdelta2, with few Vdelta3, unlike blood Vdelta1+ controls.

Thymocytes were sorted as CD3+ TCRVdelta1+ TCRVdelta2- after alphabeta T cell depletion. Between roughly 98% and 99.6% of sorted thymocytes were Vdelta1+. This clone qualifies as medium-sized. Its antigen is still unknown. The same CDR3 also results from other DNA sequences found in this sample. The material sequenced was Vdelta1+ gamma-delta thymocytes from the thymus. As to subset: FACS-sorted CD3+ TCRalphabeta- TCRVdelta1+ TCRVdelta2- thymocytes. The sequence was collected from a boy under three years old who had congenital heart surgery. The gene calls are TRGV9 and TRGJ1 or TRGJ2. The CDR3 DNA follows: TGTGCCTTGTGGGAGGCCGATAAGAAACTCTTT. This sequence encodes CALWEADKKLF.